This TCR beta chain was identified in a study of blood T cells in healthy people across ages. A few counts support this clonotype. Samples had at least 6 million PBMCs isolated from them. Germline assignment: CDR1 WSHSY and CDR2 SAAADI. The CDR3 runs to 15 residues. The V gene lost 7 bases and the J gene lost 0 bases, with 13 bases spanning the gap. Primed by a sample-barcoded 5' primer and a J-beta primer mix, a second PCR proceeded for roughly 6 to 12 cycles. The template-switch adaptor, which had 12 random nucleotides, put a tag on each cDNA molecule. Every sample returned 2.5 million or more CDR3-containing paired-end reads. TCRdb redid the calling of the 5' RACE reads with MiXCR, one entry per CDR3 protein. The sample has fewer than 1.5 million distinct CDR3 sequences; 40% to 50% are singletons.

This chain connects TRBV10-2 to TRBJ1-5; D gene unclear. The clonotype was recovered from a woman under 30 in good health. Input material: blood. CDR3 sequence: CASKDGQDSNQPQHF. The CDR3 DNA reads as TGCGCCAGCAAAGATGGTCAGGATAGCAATCAGCCCCAGCATTTT.